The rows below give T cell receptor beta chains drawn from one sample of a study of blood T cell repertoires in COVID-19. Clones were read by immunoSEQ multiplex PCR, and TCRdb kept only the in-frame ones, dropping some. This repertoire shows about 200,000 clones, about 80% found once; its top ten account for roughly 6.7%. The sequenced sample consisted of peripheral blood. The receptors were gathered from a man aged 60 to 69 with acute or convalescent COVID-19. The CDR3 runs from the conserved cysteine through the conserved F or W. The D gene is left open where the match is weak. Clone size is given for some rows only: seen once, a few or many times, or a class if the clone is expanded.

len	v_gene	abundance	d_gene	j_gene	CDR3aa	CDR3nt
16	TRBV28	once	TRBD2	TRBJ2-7	CASSSTGTSGSYEQYF	TGTGCCAGCAGTTCAACCGGGACTAGCGGCTCCTACGAGCAGTACTTC
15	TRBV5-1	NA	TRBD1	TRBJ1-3	CASSIDRGLGNTIYF	TGCGCCAGCAGCATTGACAGGGGGCTTGGAAACACCATATATTTT
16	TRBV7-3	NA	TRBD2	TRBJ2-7	CASSLSVAGGNYEQYF	TGTGCCAGCAGCTTAAGTGTAGCGGGGGGAAACTACGAGCAGTACTTC
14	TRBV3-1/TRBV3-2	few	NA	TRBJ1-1	CASSTTGQNTEAFF	TGTGCCAGCAGCACGACTGGTCAGAACACTGAAGCTTTCTTT
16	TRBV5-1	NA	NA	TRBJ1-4	CASSLSGGLANEKLFF	TGCGCCAGCAGCTTGTCGGGAGGGTTGGCTAATGAAAAACTGTTTTTT
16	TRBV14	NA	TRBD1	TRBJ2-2	CASSRWTGGATGELFF	TGTGCCAGCAGCCGGTGGACAGGGGGCGCCACCGGGGAGCTGTTTTTT
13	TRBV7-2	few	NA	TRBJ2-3	CASSSPAVDTQYF	TGTGCCAGCAGCTCCCCAGCGGTCGATACGCAGTATTTT
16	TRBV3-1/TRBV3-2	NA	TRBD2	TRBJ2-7	CASSQDVGGSAYEQYF	TGTGCCAGCAGCCAAGATGTCGGCGGGAGTGCCTACGAGCAGTACTTC
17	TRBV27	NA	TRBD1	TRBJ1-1	CASSLGLTGGMNTEAFF	TGTGCCAGCAGTTTGGGGTTGACAGGGGGCATGAACACTGAAGCTTTCTTT
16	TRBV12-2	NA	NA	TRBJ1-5	CASRLEARHGNQPQHF	TGTGCAAGTCGCTTAGAAGCCAGACACGGCAATCAGCCCCAGCATTTT
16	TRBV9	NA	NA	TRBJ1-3	CASSSVGGSSGNTIYF	TGTGCCAGCAGTTCAGTGGGGGGTTCCTCTGGAAACACCATATATTTT
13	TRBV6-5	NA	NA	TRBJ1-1	CASSPNRDTEAFF	TGTGCCAGCAGTCCCAACAGGGACACTGAAGCTTTCTTT
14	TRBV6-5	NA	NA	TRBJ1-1	CASSYAEMNTEAFF	TGTGCCAGCAGTTACGCCGAGATGAACACTGAAGCTTTCTTT
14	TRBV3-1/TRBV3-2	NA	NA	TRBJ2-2	CASSQAVHTGELFF	TGTGCCAGCAGCCAAGCCGTCCACACCGGGGAGCTGTTTTTT
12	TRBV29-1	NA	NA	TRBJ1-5	CSVRKENQPQHF	TGCAGCGTTAGGAAGGAGAATCAGCCCCAGCATTTT
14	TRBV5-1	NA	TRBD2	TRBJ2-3	CASSFAGETDTQYF	TGCGCCAGCAGCTTCGCGGGGGAAACAGATACGCAGTATTTT
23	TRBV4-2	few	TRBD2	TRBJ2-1	CASSPQGAPSGASGGAAYNEQFF	TGTGCCAGCAGCCCCCAGGGGGCGCCTTCGGGGGCTAGCGGGGGGGCAGCCTACAATGAGCAGTTCTTC
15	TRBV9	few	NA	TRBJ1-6	CASSVRPSADSPLHF	TGTGCCAGCAGCGTACGTCCCAGCGCGGATTCACCCCTCCACTTT
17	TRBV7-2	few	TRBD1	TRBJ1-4	CASSPNRGGVTNEKLFF	TGTGCCAGCAGCCCAAACAGGGGGGGAGTTACTAATGAAAAACTGTTTTTT
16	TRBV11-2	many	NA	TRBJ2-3	CASSSDTGGLSDTQYF	TGTGCCAGCAGCTCAGATACGGGGGGCTTATCGGATACGCAGTATTTT
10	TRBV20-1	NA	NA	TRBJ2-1	CSGTPNEQFF	TGCAGTGGAACTCCGAATGAGCAGTTCTTC
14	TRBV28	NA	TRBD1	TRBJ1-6	CASSLGTGKSPLHF	TGTGCCAGCAGTTTAGGGACAGGGAAATCACCCCTCCACTTT
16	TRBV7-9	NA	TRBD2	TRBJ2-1	CASSPGGGRALNEQFF	TGTGCCAGCAGCCCTGGGGGCGGGAGGGCCTTGAATGAGCAGTTCTTC
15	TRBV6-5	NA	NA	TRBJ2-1	CASSRLGQAGMEQFF	TGTGCCAGCAGTCGCCTAGGACAGGCGGGAATGGAGCAGTTCTTC
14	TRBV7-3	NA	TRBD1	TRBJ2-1	CASSLTADRREQFF	TGTGCCAGCAGCTTAACAGCGGACAGGCGGGAGCAGTTCTTC
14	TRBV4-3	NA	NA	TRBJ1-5	CASSQDSGTRPQHF	TGCGCCAGCAGCCAAGACTCGGGTACACGGCCCCAGCATTTT
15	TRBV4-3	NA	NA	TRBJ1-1	CASSQGQIGDTEAFF	TGCGCCAGCAGCCAAGGACAAATCGGGGATACTGAAGCTTTCTTT
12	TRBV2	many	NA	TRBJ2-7	CASMYSSYEQYF	TGTGCCAGCATGTATAGCTCCTACGAGCAGTACTTC
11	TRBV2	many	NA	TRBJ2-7	CASSESHEQYF	TGTGCCAGCAGTGAGAGCCACGAGCAGTACTTC
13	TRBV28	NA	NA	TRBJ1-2	CASSLTGAYGYTF	TGTGCCAGCAGTTTGACAGGCGCCTATGGCTACACCTTC
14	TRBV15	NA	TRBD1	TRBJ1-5	CATSRGQGNQPQHF	TGTGCCACCAGCCGGGGACAGGGGAATCAGCCCCAGCATTTT
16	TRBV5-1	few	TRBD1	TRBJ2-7	CASSQTPDRAAYEQYF	TGCGCCAGCAGCCAAACCCCAGACAGGGCAGCCTACGAGCAGTACTTC
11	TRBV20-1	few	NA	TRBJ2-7	CSVRDSYEQYF	TGCAGTGTTCGGGACTCATACGAGCAGTACTTC
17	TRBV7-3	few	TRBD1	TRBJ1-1	CASSSLPETGGNTEAFF	TGTGCCAGCAGCTCGCTCCCTGAGACAGGGGGGAACACTGAAGCTTTCTTT
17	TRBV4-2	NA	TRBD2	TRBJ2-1	CASSQERGTSGSDEQFF	TGTGCCAGCAGCCAAGAAAGGGGGACTAGCGGGAGCGATGAGCAGTTCTTC
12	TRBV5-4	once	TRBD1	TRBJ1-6	CASSRDSSPLHF	TGTGCCAGCAGCAGGGACAGCTCACCCCTCCACTTT
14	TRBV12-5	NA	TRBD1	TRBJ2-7	CASGAGGIYYEQYF	TGTGCTAGCGGAGCAGGGGGAATTTACTACGAGCAGTACTTC
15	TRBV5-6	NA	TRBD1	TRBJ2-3	CASSSPTGSTDTQYF	TGTGCCAGCAGCTCCCCGACAGGGAGCACAGATACGCAGTATTTT
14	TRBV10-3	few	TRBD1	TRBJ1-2	CAISVGTGDRGYTF	TGTGCCATCAGTGTAGGGACAGGGGATCGTGGCTACACCTTC
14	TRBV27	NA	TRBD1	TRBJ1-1	CASSGTGRFTEAFF	TGTGCCAGCTCGGGGACAGGAAGGTTTACTGAAGCTTTCTTT